This T cell receptor beta chain appears in the sequencing data of a study of cytomegalovirus exposure and HLA in healthy donors. Study-level results: TCR beta V- and J-gene trimming was later associated with a missense DCLRE1C variant.

Those who donated were healthy bone marrow donors. Trimming removed 4 bases from V and 3 bases from J; junction bases left unmatched: 9. CDR3 length: 17 amino acids. CDR1 SGHRS and CDR2 YFSETQ come from the germline V gene. The primer mix had 60 Vbeta and 13 Jbeta primers. Clones were read by immunoSEQ multiplex PCR, and TCRdb kept only the in-frame ones, dropping some. The sample includes approximately 140,000 clones, more than 75% of them seen just once. Concerning this clone itself: What it binds is not known.

Sequencing input: PBMCs. The chain links TRBV5-1 to TRBJ2-3, with TRBD2 matching over 12 bases. This clonotype originated in a woman aged 40-49 years in good health and CMV-seropositive. The CDR3 DNA sequence: TGCGCCAGCAGCCCTTTGACTAGCGGGAGAACTACAGATACGCAGTATTTT. This encodes CASSPLTSGRTTDTQYF.